Below, one TCR beta chain is given with its context. This sample is part of a study of STAT5B mutations in CD4+ large granular lymphocyte leukemia. TCRdb keeps only in-frame clones here, not all; method: immunoSEQ multiplex PCR. The repertoire holds about 20,000 clones, about 79% seen once, with about 0.43% in the top ten. Looked up from germline, CDR1 is LGHNA and CDR2 is YSLEER. The CDR3 length is 18 residues. Unmatched junction bases numbered 13, after V lost 0 bases and J lost 2 bases. The chain combines TRBV4-3 with TRBJ2-7; 7 positions agree with TRBD2. This receptor was identified in a human donor in good health. The sample comprised CD4+ T cells from blood buffy coats. CDR3 nucleotide sequence: TGCGCCAGCAGCCAAGAATTGGCGTCGGCTAGCGGAGCCTACGAGCAGTACTTC. Residues: CASSQELASASGAYEQYF.